A selection of T cell receptor beta chains follows, all from one sample in a study of low-dose radiotherapy and immunotherapy resistance in tumors. TCRdb re-called the reads with MiXCR, one entry per CDR3 protein. In the table there are 40,000 or so distinct CDR3 sequences, 20% of which are singletons. The sample was PBMCs, taken after low-dose radiotherapy plus immunotherapy. These receptor sequences come from a female donor with ovarian cancer. Both conserved end residues are part of each CDR3. D genes are given only for firm matches. The listing skips clone size in some rows; elsewhere it reads once, few, many or a size class.

J gene	D gene	V gene	clone size	CDR3 protein	CDR3 DNA
TRBJ2-7	TRBD1	TRBV18	many	CASSRTGTGVDEQYF	TGTGCCAGCTCACGAACCGGGACAGGGGTAGACGAGCAGTACTTC
TRBJ2-3	.	TRBV2	many	CASKALSTDTQYF	TGTGCCAGCAAGGCCTTAAGCACAGATACGCAGTATTTT
TRBJ1-3	.	TRBV3-1	many	CASSPAGRVGNTIYF	TGTGCCAGCAGCCCCGCAGGCAGGGTTGGAAACACCATATATTTT
TRBJ2-2	TRBD2	TRBV2	many	CASNAGGEDGELFF	TGTGCCAGCAACGCGGGGGGAGAGGACGGGGAGCTGTTTTTT
TRBJ2-3	.	TRBV4-2	many	CASSQQESTDTQYF	TGTGCCAGCAGCCAGCAGGAAAGCACAGATACGCAGTATTTT
TRBJ2-2	.	TRBV29-1	many	CSVVLRGVAGELFF	TGCAGCGTTGTTCTTAGGGGGGTCGCCGGGGAGCTGTTTTTT
TRBJ2-7	TRBD1	TRBV6-1	many	CASSGRGQGSYEQYF	TGTGCCAGCAGTGGAAGGGGGCAGGGGTCCTACGAGCAGTACTTC
TRBJ1-1	.	TRBV12-3/TRBV12-4	many	CASSFSSTMYTEAFF	TGTGCCAGCAGTTTTTCGTCTACGATGTACACTGAAGCTTTCTTT
TRBJ2-7	.	TRBV2	.	CASSGLGSGQYF	TGTGCCAGCAGTGGGTTGGGTTCGGGGCAGTACTTC
TRBJ2-1	.	TRBV6-6	many	CASSYPGGARNEQFF	TGTGCCAGCAGTTACCCGGGGGGCGCCCGCAATGAGCAGTTCTTC
TRBJ2-1	TRBD1	TRBV12-3/TRBV12-4	few	CASSGVGQASNEQFF	TGTGCCAGCAGTGGCGTGGGACAGGCATCCAATGAGCAGTTCTTC
TRBJ2-1	TRBD2	TRBV29-1	.	CSATLAGEEQFF	TGCAGCGCCACGCTAGCGGGAGAGGAGCAGTTCTTC
TRBJ2-7	TRBD2	TRBV7-2	many	CASSSHGLAGPYEQYF	TGTGCCAGCAGCTCACACGGACTAGCGGGACCTTACGAGCAGTACTTC
TRBJ2-7	.	TRBV28	.	CASREAHEQYF	TGTGCCAGCAGAGAAGCCCACGAGCAGTACTTC
TRBJ2-1	TRBD2	TRBV5-4	many	CASSLTAGGYNEQFF	TGTGCCAGCAGCTTGACGGCGGGAGGCTACAATGAGCAGTTCTTC
TRBJ2-3	.	TRBV20-1	many	CSATQRGRGTDTQYF	TGCAGTGCTACTCAGCGAGGGAGAGGAACAGATACGCAGTATTTT
TRBJ1-4	.	TRBV20-1	.	CSARVGNVNEKLFF	TGCAGTGCTAGAGTAGGCAACGTTAATGAAAAACTGTTTTTT
TRBJ2-7	.	TRBV13	many	CASSQGTASGQQYF	TGTGCTAGCAGCCAAGGGACCGCCTCAGGCCAACAGTACTTC